The entry below describes one TCR beta chain. The data are from a study of technical replicates of blood from several donors. The V gene's germline CDR1 is ENHRY and CDR2 SYGVKD. CDR3 length equals 16 residues. Trimming at V came to 8 bases and at J to 3 bases, leaving 14 bases not matched to a gene. Data came from immunoSEQ multiplex PCR; TCRdb stores just in-frame clones and leaves some out. Among approximately 82,000 clones, around nine tenths were seen once, and the ten largest hold around 0.27%. This chain joins TRBV10-3 and TRBJ2-5; 8 nucleotides match TRBD2. This clonotype was obtained from a human donor in good health. Sequencing used T cells isolated from PBMCs. The CDR3 sequence is CAIAKAKTSAKETQYF. DNA for the CDR3: TGTGCCATCGCAAAGGCGAAGACTAGCGCTAAAGAGACCCAGTACTTC.